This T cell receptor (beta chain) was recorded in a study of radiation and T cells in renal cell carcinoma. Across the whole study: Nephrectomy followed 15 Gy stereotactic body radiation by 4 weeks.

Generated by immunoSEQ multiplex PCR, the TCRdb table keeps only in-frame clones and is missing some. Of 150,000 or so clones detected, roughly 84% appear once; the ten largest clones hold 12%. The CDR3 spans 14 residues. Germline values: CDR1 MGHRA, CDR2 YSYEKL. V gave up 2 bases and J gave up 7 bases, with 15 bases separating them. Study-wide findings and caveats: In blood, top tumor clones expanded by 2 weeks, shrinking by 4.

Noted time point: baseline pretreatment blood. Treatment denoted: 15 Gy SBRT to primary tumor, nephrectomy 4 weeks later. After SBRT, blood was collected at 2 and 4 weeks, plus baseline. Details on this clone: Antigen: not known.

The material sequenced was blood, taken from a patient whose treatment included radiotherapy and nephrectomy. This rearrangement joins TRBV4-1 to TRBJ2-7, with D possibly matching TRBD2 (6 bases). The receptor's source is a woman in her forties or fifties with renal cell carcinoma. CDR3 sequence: CASSQSRTGVEQYF. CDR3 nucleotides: TGCGCCAGCAGCCAAAGTCGCACGGGAGTAGAGCAGTACTTC.